This T cell receptor beta chain originates from a study of shared clonotypes between healthy human individuals. Only a few counts were recorded for this clone. Donors comprised healthy HIV-negative adults lacking recent acute infections or vaccinations. Produced via immunoSEQ multiplex PCR; TCRdb's table is partial and in-frame only. The table shows about 450,000 clones, with about 85% occurring only once. Germline CDR1 is SGHTS and CDR2 is YDEGEE. The J segment lost 0 bases and the V segment lost 4 bases, leaving 12 bases of the junction unmatched. The CDR3 has 18 residues. The specimen was PBMCs. The sequence was obtained from a woman aged 40 to 55 in good health. Some clones in this sample may be carry-over from other donors' samples. The V gene is TRBV5-8, the J gene TRBJ2-3; TRBD2 agrees at 9 bases. The CDR3 DNA reads TGTGCCAGCAGCGAAACTAGCGGGCGACTATATAGCACAGATACGCAGTATTTT. Encoded protein: CASSETSGRLYSTDTQYF.